These 19 T cell receptor beta chains were all obtained from the same sample, sequenced in a study of control samples from healthy donors and cancer patients. This table comes from immunoSEQ multiplex PCR, and its TCRdb copy is limited to in-frame clones, with some not included. The sample consists of more than 95,000 clones, around 89% of them appearing once. The material sequenced was blood. Receptor source: a woman in her 70s in good health.

The CDR3 region is CASSDPAGEDEQYF. The CDR3 bases are TGTGCCAGCAGTGACCCAGCGGGAGAGGACGAGCAGTACTTC. The V gene is TRBV2, the J gene TRBJ2-7, with 8 bases that match TRBD2. The V gene's germline CDR1 is SNHLY and CDR2 FYNNEI. There are 14 residues in the CDR3. V was pared by 3 bases and J by 5 bases, with 6 bases of the junction left unmatched.

This chain links TRBV19 with TRBJ2-1, with 8 positions matching TRBD2. J lost 0 bases, V lost 7 bases, and 5 bases had no gene match. The germline CDR1 and CDR2 sequences are LNHDA and SQIVND (reference sequence). The CDR3 covers 15 residues. The CDR3 region is CASTSSGSSYNEQFF. The CDR3 DNA reads as TGTGCCAGTACCTCCAGCGGGAGCTCCTACAATGAGCAGTTCTTC.

The chain couples TRBV10-2 to TRBJ2-7, with no clear D. The CDR3 extends over 11 amino acids. CDR1 is WSHSY and CDR2 is SAAADI in the germline V gene. The V end lost 6 bases, the J end lost 7 bases, and 10 bases lay between the germline ends. This CDR3 is CASSPRSEQYF. DNA for the CDR3: TGCGCCAGCAGCCCACGATCGGAGCAGTACTTC.

The chain has TRBV7-9 and TRBJ2-1, with D possibly being TRBD1 (6 bases). Germline CDR1 and CDR2: SEHNR and FQNEAQ (reference sequence). Trimming left V 5 bases short and J 0 bases short, with 14 bases between. The CDR3 spans 16 residues. Written as DNA, the CDR3 is TGTGCCAGCAGCCCCAGACAGGAAAACTCCTACAATGAGCAGTTCTTC. Encoded protein: CASSPRQENSYNEQFF.

This clone came up a few times. The chain recombines TRBV5-1 with TRBJ1-3; D not certain. The CDR3 has 13 amino acids. Germline V gives CDR1 SGHRS, CDR2 YFSETQ. Trimming shortened V by 5 bases and J by 0 bases, and 6 bases separated the two germline ends. This CDR3 reads CASRMSSGNTIYF. CDR3 DNA: TGCGCCAGCAGAATGAGCTCTGGAAACACCATATATTTT.

The V gene is TRBV23-1, the J gene TRBJ2-7; D perhaps matches TRBD1 (5 bases). TRBV23-1 is annotated as an ORF whose role is uncertain. The CDR3 spans 16 residues. Trimming pared 0 bases from V and 5 bases from J, leaving 17 bases between. The CDR3 reads CASSQSVGRDLNEQYF. The CDR3 DNA reads as TGCGCCAGCAGTCAATCAGTGGGCAGGGATTTGAACGAGCAGTACTTC.

The V gene is TRBV7-9, the J gene TRBJ1-1, with a possible D match to TRBD1 (5 bases). V dropped 4 bases and J dropped 6 bases, with 21 bases sitting between them. This CDR3 has 16 residues. Germline V lookup: CDR1 SEHNR, CDR2 FQNEAQ (reference sequence). In DNA form, the CDR3 reads TGTGCCAGCAGCTCCCGAGGGAGAGGGGCCCGCTCTGAAGCTTTCTTT. Protein: CASSSRGRGARSEAFF.

The rearrangement joins TRBV3-1 (or the pseudogene TRBV3-2) to TRBJ2-3; 16 nucleotides agree with TRBD2. There are 19 residues in the CDR3. J lost 0 bases, V lost 3 bases, and 6 bases had no gene match. The germline V gene encodes CDR1 LGHDT and CDR2 YNNKEL (reference sequence). The CDR3 bases are TGTGCCAGCAGCCACCTCGGGACTAGCGGGGGGGGGAGCACAGATACGCAGTATTTT. Its protein product is CASSHLGTSGGGSTDTQYF.

The V and J genes are TRBV3-1 (or the pseudogene TRBV3-2) and TRBJ2-1; D is ambiguous. CDR3 length equals 13 residues. The ends were cut back, 4 bases at V and 6 bases at J, with 10 bases in the middle. From germline, CDR1 is LGHDT and CDR2 YNNKEL (reference sequence). Written as DNA, the CDR3 is TGTGCCAGCAGCCGAGACACTGTCAATGAGCAGTTCTTC. Translating it yields CASSRDTVNEQFF.

This clone was recorded once. J is TRBJ2-5 and V is TRBV2, with TRBD2 identical over 7 bases. The V gene's germline CDR1 is SNHLY and CDR2 FYNNEI. This CDR3 spans 14 amino acids. Losses at the gene ends were 6 bases for V and 4 bases for J; bases not matched to a gene: 8. For the CDR3, the DNA is TGTGCCAGCAGCTTAGAAGCGGGGAGAGAGACCCAGTACTTC. It encodes CASSLEAGRETQYF.

This clone appeared a single time. The CDR3 region has the DNA TGTGCCAGCAACAGACAGGGGACTAGCAATCAGCCCCAGCATTTT. Encoded protein: CASNRQGTSNQPQHF. This chain uses TRBV7-2 with TRBJ1-5, with 8 bases that match TRBD1. Germline loops: CDR1 SGHTA, CDR2 FQGNSA. This CDR3 has 15 amino acids. V lost 7 bases, J lost 0 bases, and 5 bases stayed unmatched.

The V call is TRBV4-1, the J call TRBJ2-2, with a tentative D call TRBD1 (6 bases). V was cut by 4 bases and J by 3 bases, with 21 bases left in between. This CDR3 spans 18 amino acids. Germline CDR1 reads MGHRA; CDR2 reads YSYEKL. The CDR3 nucleotides read TGCGCCAGCAGCCCCCCCGCCCCAGGGGCGGTTGACACCGGGGAGCTGTTTTTT. Protein sequence: CASSPPAPGAVDTGELFF.

This chain links TRBV5-1 with TRBJ2-5; D is ambiguous. V was pared by 4 bases and J by 7 bases, with 20 bases between. CDR3 length: 15 residues. Germline CDR1 SGHRS, CDR2 YFSETQ. The CDR3 region is CASSGSWPSPGTQYF. The CDR3 DNA reads TGCGCCAGCAGCGGCTCATGGCCGTCCCCAGGGACCCAGTACTTC. The full variable domain, in which reference TRBV5-1 and TRBJ2-5 provide the parts outside the CDR3, is KAGVTQTPRYLIKTRGQQVTLSCSPISGHRSVSWYQQTPGQGLQFLFEYFSETQRNKGNFPGRFSGRQFSNSRSEMNVSTLELGDSALYLCASSGSWPSPGTQYFGPGTRLLVL.

The chain links TRBV12-3 or TRBV12-4 to TRBJ2-1, with D maybe TRBD2 (5 bases). V was shortened by 6 bases and J by 9 bases, with 15 bases between the two germline ends. The CDR3 contains 13 residues. The CDR3 nucleotides are TGTGCCAGCAGGCCAGACGGGGTTCCTGAGCAGTTCTTC. It translates to CASRPDGVPEQFF.

The chain recombines TRBV7-6 with TRBJ2-3; 9 bases line up with TRBD1. This CDR3 has 13 amino acids. The germline V gene has CDR1 SGHVS and CDR2 FNYEAQ. V was pared by 4 bases and J by 8 bases, with 4 bases of the junction left unmatched. The CDR3 protein is CASSSGTGTTQYF. The CDR3 region has the DNA TGTGCCAGCAGCTCCGGGACAGGGACTACGCAGTATTTT.

V is TRBV7-2 and J is TRBJ1-1; TRBD1 is a possible D gene (5 bases). The CDR3 runs 16 residues. V was cut by 0 bases and J by 0 bases, with 11 bases left in between. Germline CDR1 SGHTA, CDR2 FQGNSA. This chain's CDR3 is CASSLAGTELNTEAFF. The CDR3 bases are TGTGCCAGCAGCTTAGCCGGGACGGAGTTGAACACTGAAGCTTTCTTT.

The chain links TRBV14 to TRBJ2-7; perhaps TRBD2 as D (6 bases). The length of the CDR3 is 13 residues. CDR1 is SGHDN, CDR2 FVKESK, per germline. Trimming cost V 0 bases and J 10 bases, with 13 bases left between them. CDR3 amino acids: CASSQDRAGSQYF. Written as DNA, the CDR3 is TGTGCCAGCAGCCAAGATAGAGCGGGTTCCCAGTACTTC. The full variable domain, its missing parts supplied by reference TRBV14 and TRBJ2-7, is EAGVTQFPSHSVIEKGQTVTLRCDPISGHDNLYWYRRVMGKEIKFLLHFVKESKQDESGMPNNRFLAERTGGTYSTLKVQPAELEDSGVYFCASSQDRAGSQYFGPGTRLTVT.

The chain carries TRBV5-1 and TRBJ2-5, with D tentatively TRBD1 (6 bases). The germline CDR1 and CDR2 sequences are SGHRS and YFSETQ. This CDR3 comprises 14 residues. V was shortened by 0 bases and J by 5 bases, with 11 bases between the two germline ends. The chain's CDR3 is CASSLGTAGETQYF. CDR3 DNA: TGCGCCAGCAGCTTGGGGACAGCCGGGGAGACCCAGTACTTC.

The chain carries TRBV18 and TRBJ2-7; 8 nucleotides align to TRBD2. V shed 2 bases and J 3 bases; nucleotides not matched to a gene: 6. Per the germline V gene, CDR1 is KGHSH and CDR2 is LQKENI. CDR3 length: 15 amino acids. The CDR3 DNA reads TGTGCCAGCTCACCAAGTAGCGGGGCCGACTACGAGCAGTACTTC. Encoded protein: CASSPSSGADYEQYF.